The 28 T cell receptor beta chains below all came from one sample that was sequenced in a study of tumor-infiltrating lymphocytes in primary liver carcinoma. DNA and RNA were both co-extracted from roughly 18-30 mg of bulk tissue that had not been sorted. A constant-region primer served to make TCR beta cDNA from roughly 540 ng total RNA. Three nested multiplex PCR rounds, a slightly modified ARM-PCR, produced the libraries for TCR beta. Both of the initial two PCR rounds ran for around 9 cycles and employed TRBV1-TRBV30 forward primers alongside a C-beta reverse primer. TCRdb re-called the multiplex PCR reads through MiXCR, storing one row per CDR3 protein. The data contain about 110,000 distinct CDR3 sequences, approximately 80% of them seen just once; the ten biggest clones take up around 21%. Sequencing was performed on liver tumor tissue from sampling region 3. Subset defined: tumor region T3, left-lateral pole. These receptor sequences come from a man aged 35-49 years with primary liver carcinoma and hepatitis B virus infection.

Comments on this clonotype: At one end the junction does not follow the germline gene, possibly because of a read error. The chain employs TRBV29-1 and TRBJ1-1, with TRBD1 as a possible D gene (5 bases). This CDR3 comprises 15 residues. Looked up from germline, CDR1 is SQVTM and CDR2 is ANQGSEA. The CDR3: CGVAAEWGLNTEAFF. CDR3 DNA sequence: TGCGGCGTTGCGGCGGAGTGGGGCTTGAACACTGAAGCTTTCTTT.

This clonotype was recorded many times. The chain uses TRBV28 and TRBJ1-5; D is possibly TRBD1 (5 bases). CDR1 is MDHEN and CDR2 is SYDVKM in the germline V gene. This CDR3 region has 15 residues. V shed 8 bases and J shed 5 bases, with 19 bases lying between them. The CDR3 sequence: CASVQRGAGDQPQHF. CDR3 DNA sequence: TGTGCCAGCGTTCAAAGAGGGGCTGGGGATCAGCCCCAGCATTTT.

This clonotype was observed a few times. The rearrangement uses TRBV5-6 and TRBJ2-3, with D tentatively TRBD2 (5 bases). The CDR3 is 16 residues long. V gave up 5 bases and J gave up 15 bases, with 31 bases separating them. The V gene's germline CDR1 is SGHDT and CDR2 YYEEEE. CDR3 nucleotide sequence: TGTGCCAGCAGATATGCCCAGAGGGTGAGGCCAGATACGTACTATTTT. Amino acids: CASRYAQRVRPDTYYF.

The rearrangement joins TRBV4-2 to TRBJ2-5; TRBD2 agrees at 13 bases. V gave up 4 bases and J gave up 5 bases; unmatched junction bases: 13. This CDR3 comprises 18 residues. CDR1 and CDR2 (germline): LGHNA, YNFKEQ. CDR3 protein: CASSLTTSGRASSETQYF. The CDR3 nucleotides read TGTGCCAGCAGCCTAACAACTAGCGGGAGGGCCAGCTCGGAGACCCAGTACTTC.

The chain employs TRBV6-1 and TRBJ2-7; weak D call: TRBD1 (5 bases). In germline, CDR1 is MNHNS, CDR2 SASEGT. The V end was cut by 5 bases, the J end by 10 bases, with 27 bases between. The CDR3 extends over 16 amino acids. CDR3 nucleotides: TGTGCCAGCAGTACGGACAAGTCACCAATTCTACGCGAACAGTACTTC. Amino acids: CASSTDKSPILREQYF.

Regarding this clonotype: Relative to the germline gene, one junction end is altered; a read error may explain this. This chain uses TRBV11-1 with TRBJ2-7, with D tentatively TRBD1 (6 bases). The V gene's germline CDR1 is SGHAT and CDR2 FQDESV (reference sequence). The CDR3 runs 16 residues. As DNA, the CDR3 is TGTGCCAGCAGCTCTGATCCGGGACATGGTTCCTACGAGCACTACTTC. Translating gives CASSSDPGHGSYEHYF.

As for this clonotype: Relative to the germline gene, one junction end is altered; a read error may explain this. J is TRBJ2-6 and V is TRBV12-3 or TRBV12-4; D may be TRBD2 (6 bases). The CDR3 loop spans 21 amino acids. The CDR3 sequence is CANSRTRLVPGRASGANAPTF. As DNA, the CDR3 is TGTGCCAACAGTCGGACCCGACTAGTCCCCGGTCGGGCCTCTGGGGCCAACGCCCCGACTTTC.

A remark on this clonotype: One end of the junction does not line up with germline, which may come from a read error. The chain links TRBV10-3 to TRBJ2-5; 8 bases match TRBD1. Germline V gives CDR1 ENHRY, CDR2 SYGVKD. This CDR3 contains 14 residues. DNA of the CDR3: TGTGTCATCAGACTGACAGGGGATGAAGAGACCCAATACTTC. It codes for CVIRLTGDEETQYF.

Points on this clonotype: An end of the junction does not agree with germline; a read error may underlie this. The V and J genes are TRBV6-6 and TRBJ2-3, with D unclear. This CDR3 is 12 amino acids long. From germline, CDR1 is MNHNY and CDR2 SVGAGI (reference sequence). The CDR3 spells CVSNPTEDTQYF. The CDR3 DNA is TGTGTCAGCAATCCCACGGAAGATACGCAGTATTTT.

This clonotype occurred once. The chain carries TRBV28 and TRBJ2-5; 7 bases are shared with TRBD1. Germline trimming cut 11 bases from V and 2 bases from J; bases unmatched to any gene: 14. The germline V gene has CDR1 MDHEN and CDR2 SYDVKM. The CDR3 runs to 15 residues. The CDR3 protein is CACNRRQGWQETQYF. CDR3 nucleotides: TGTGCCTGCAACCGGAGACAGGGTTGGCAAGAGACCCAGTACTTC.

A word on this clonotype: The missing conserved phenylalanine or tryptophan at the end of this CDR3 makes a read error likely. The chain couples TRBV11-3 to TRBJ2-1; a weak D match, TRBD1 (5 bases). Germline CDR1 SGHNT, CDR2 YENEEA. The CDR3 has 14 amino acids. The CDR3 protein is CTSSLGVSNNEQFS. As DNA, the CDR3 is TGTACCAGCAGCCTAGGGGTCAGCAACAATGAGCAGTTCTCC.

The V and J genes are TRBV20-1 and TRBJ1-2; maybe TRBD1 (6 bases). This CDR3 is 13 amino acids long. Germline values: CDR1 DFQATT, CDR2 SNEGSKA (reference sequence). Between the trimmed V and J ends, which lost 7 bases and 2 bases, there was a span of 14 bases. The CDR3 sequence: CSGGGGPNYGYTF. Written as DNA, the CDR3 is TGCAGTGGCGGGGGGGGCCCAAACTATGGCTACACCTTC.

Concerning this clonotype itself: An end of the junction does not agree with germline; a read error may underlie this. This chain connects TRBV14 to TRBJ1-2; TRBD1 matches at 7 bases. Germline V gene sequence: CDR1 SGHDN, CDR2 FVKESK. This CDR3 is 13 amino acids long. CDR3 DNA sequence: TGTGCCAGTAGCCAAGACAGGGACAATGGCTACACCTTC. Translated, it gives CASSQDRDNGYTF.

In the case of this clonotype: Mismatch with germline at one junction end may stem from a read error. This sequence joins TRBV12-3 or TRBV12-4 and TRBJ2-6, with D perhaps TRBD1 or TRBD2 (5 bases each). CDR3 length equals 13 residues. CDR3 bases: TGTGCCATCACCATCTCTGGGGGCAACGTCCTGACTTTC. It is translated as CAITISGGNVLTF.

As concerns this clonotype: A read error is likely, as this CDR3 ends without the conserved phenylalanine or tryptophan. It is unclear where the CDR3 begins or ends on the DNA, so no DNA is shown, and the CDR3 is as TCRdb lists it. The chain combines TRBV4-3 with TRBJ2-7; the table's D call, TRBD1, has no DNA check behind it. Germline V gives CDR1 LGHNA, CDR2 YSLEER. Termini included, the CDR3 measures 15 amino acids. The CDR3 sequence is CASSQDLTGSYEQYL.

This clonotype was seen once. The junction does not match germline at one end; this may be a read error. The chain uses TRBV6-1 and TRBJ2-7, with D uncertain. Germline CDR1 MNHNS, CDR2 SASEGT. CDR3 length: 12 residues. The CDR3: CASSETYVGQYF. The CDR3 nucleotides read TGTGCTAGCAGTGAAACTTACGTCGGGCAGTACTTC.

A remark on this clonotype: A much larger clonotype is one base distant, so this may be a read error. The chain has TRBV20-1 and TRBJ2-3; 7 bases fit TRBD2. Germline V gene lookup returns CDR1 DFQATT and CDR2 SNEGSKA (reference sequence). The V gene end was trimmed by 6 bases and the J gene end by 11 bases; junction bases not matched to a gene: 20. The CDR3 loop spans 15 amino acids. CDR3 residues: CSALHRGRGPEEQYF. As DNA, the CDR3 is TGCAGTGCCCTACACCGCGGGAGAGGGCCGGAGGAGCAGTATTTT.

The V call is TRBV6-2 or TRBV6-3, the J call TRBJ2-1; 11 positions match TRBD2. The CDR3 has 15 residues. Germline loops: CDR1 MNHEY, CDR2 SVGEGT. CDR3 region: CESRTGTSGYNEQFF. The CDR3 DNA reads as TGTGAGAGCAGAACCGGGACTAGCGGTTACAATGAGCAGTTCTTC.

This clonotype was seen only a few times. The chain carries TRBV20-1 and TRBJ2-1, with 9 bases lining up with TRBD2. Trimming took 0 bases from V and 2 from J; bases not matched to a gene: 5. From germline, CDR1 is DFQATT and CDR2 SNEGSKA (reference sequence). This CDR3 region has 16 residues. CDR3 residues: CSARDRGGVPYNEQFF. The CDR3 DNA reads as TGCAGTGCTAGAGACCGCGGGGGGGTTCCCTACAATGAGCAGTTCTTC.

Regarding this clonotype: This may be a read error: a much more frequent sequence differs by one nucleotide. CDR3: CASKPGRASGNTIYF. The CDR3 DNA reads as TGTGCCAGCAAGCCGGGGCGCGCCTCTGGAAACACCATATATTTT. The chain employs TRBV28 and TRBJ1-3; tentatively, D is TRBD1 (5 bases). The germline CDR1 and CDR2 sequences are MDHEN and SYDVKM. This CDR3 is 15 amino acids long. Trimming removed 7 bases at V and 0 bases at J, with 13 bases between.

As concerns this clonotype: The junction departs from germline at one end; a sequencing error may be responsible. The chain recombines TRBV29-1 with TRBJ2-3, with D maybe TRBD2 (5 bases). This CDR3 contains 15 residues. CDR1 is SQVTM and CDR2 is ANQGSEA in the germline V gene. In DNA form, the CDR3 reads TGTAGCGTTGAGGGCATGGCCGGCATCACAGATACGCAGTATTTT. It encodes CSVEGMAGITDTQYF.

By sample share, this clonotype is medium-sized (0.01 to 0.1%). V gene TRBV6-2 or TRBV6-3 combines with J gene TRBJ2-1; 9 bases fit TRBD1. CDR1 is MNHEY and CDR2 is SVGEGT in the germline V gene. The CDR3 is made up of 16 amino acids. The J segment lost 0 bases and the V segment lost 5 bases, leaving 5 bases of the junction unmatched. In DNA, the CDR3 is TGTGCCAGCAGTCCGCCGGGACAGGGCTCCTACAATGAGCAGTTCTTC. It specifies CASSPPGQGSYNEQFF.

This clonotype was seen a few times. A much larger clone lies a single base off, so this may be a read error. The chain joins TRBV5-4 to TRBJ1-1; D is possibly TRBD1 (6 bases). The CDR3 has 15 amino acids. Looked up from germline, CDR1 is SGHNT and CDR2 is YYREEE (reference sequence). CDR3 sequence reads: CANSLNGGAGTEAFF. The DNA of the CDR3 is TGTGCCAACAGCTTGAATGGGGGCGCGGGGACTGAAGCTTTCTTT.

The rearrangement uses TRBV12-3 or TRBV12-4 and TRBJ1-1, with D possibly matching TRBD1 (5 bases). V lost 9 bases to trimming and J lost 6 bases, with 20 bases between them. This CDR3 has 14 residues. The DNA of the CDR3 is TGTGCCAGTAGCCCTCAGCTGCGGGGCGCTGAAGCTTTCTTT. Its protein product is CASSPQLRGAEAFF.

This chain joins TRBV11-2 and TRBJ1-2, with 9 bases that match TRBD1. After removal of 2 bases from V and 8 bases from J, the junction contained 6 bases not matched to a gene. This CDR3 region has 14 residues. The germline V gene has CDR1 SGHAT and CDR2 FQNNGV. The CDR3 protein is CASSLRWTGEGYTF. The CDR3 DNA sequence: TGTGCCAGCAGCTTACGATGGACAGGGGAAGGCTACACCTTC.

With regard to this clonotype: Because the CDR3 is missing its conserved closing phenylalanine or tryptophan, this is likely a read error. The chain couples TRBV29-1 to TRBJ2-5, with TRBD2 matching 12 bases. This CDR3 contains 14 residues. Per germline, CDR1 SQVTM and CDR2 ANQGSEA. The CDR3 is CRVKGLAGGRTQYL. The CDR3 nucleotides are TGCAGAGTCAAGGGGCTAGCGGGGGGGCGGACCCAGTACTTA.

On this clonotype itself: Compared with germline, one end of the junction differs, possibly owing to a read error. In DNA, the CDR3 is TGCAGTCCTAGAGATAGTCACAGCAACTACGAGCAGTACTTC. Amino acid sequence: CSPRDSHSNYEQYF. The V and J genes are TRBV20-1 and TRBJ2-7, with no clear D. Germline V gene lookup returns CDR1 DFQATT and CDR2 SNEGSKA (reference sequence). The CDR3 extends over 14 amino acids.

The chain employs TRBV4-3 and TRBJ2-7; 10 positions agree with TRBD2. Germline-derived CDR1 and CDR2 are LGHNA and YSLEER. The CDR3 extends over 16 amino acids. The V segment lost 0 bases and the J segment 13 bases; nucleotides outside the gene matches: 15. CDR3 loop: CASSQDRASGRWQYYF. DNA for the CDR3: TGCGCCAGCAGCCAAGATCGGGCTAGCGGGAGATGGCAGTATTACTTC.